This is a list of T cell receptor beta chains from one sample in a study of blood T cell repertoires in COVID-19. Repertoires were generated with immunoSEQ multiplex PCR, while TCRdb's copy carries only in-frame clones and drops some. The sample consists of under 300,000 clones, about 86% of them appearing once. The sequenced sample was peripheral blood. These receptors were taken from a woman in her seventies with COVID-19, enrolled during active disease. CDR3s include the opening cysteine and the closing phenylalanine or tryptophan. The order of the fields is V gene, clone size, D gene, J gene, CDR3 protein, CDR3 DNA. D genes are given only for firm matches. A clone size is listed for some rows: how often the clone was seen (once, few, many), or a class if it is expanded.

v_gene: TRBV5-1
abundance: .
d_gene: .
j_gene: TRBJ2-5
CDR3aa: CASSLQGTQETQYF
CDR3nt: TGCGCCAGCAGCTTACAGGGTACCCAAGAGACCCAGTACTTC

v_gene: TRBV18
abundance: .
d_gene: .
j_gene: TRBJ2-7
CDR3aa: CASSPSEGTHEQYF
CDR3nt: TGTGCCAGCTCACCGTCGGAGGGGACGCACGAGCAGTACTTC

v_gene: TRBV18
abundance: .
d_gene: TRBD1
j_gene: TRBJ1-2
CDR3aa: CASSPGQNYGYTF
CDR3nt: TGTGCCAGCTCCCCGGGACAGAACTATGGCTACACCTTC

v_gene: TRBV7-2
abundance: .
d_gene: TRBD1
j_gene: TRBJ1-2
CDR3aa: CASSPAGTGYGYTF
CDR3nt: TGTGCCAGCAGCCCCGCCGGGACAGGCTATGGCTACACCTTC

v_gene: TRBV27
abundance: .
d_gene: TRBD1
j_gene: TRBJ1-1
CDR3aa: CASGRDRGTEAFF
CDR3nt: TGTGCCAGCGGACGAGACAGGGGGACTGAAGCTTTCTTT

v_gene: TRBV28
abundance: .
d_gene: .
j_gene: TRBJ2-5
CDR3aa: CASSFPRVLGRETQYF
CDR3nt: TGTGCCAGCAGTTTCCCCCGGGTCTTAGGAAGGGAGACCCAGTACTTC

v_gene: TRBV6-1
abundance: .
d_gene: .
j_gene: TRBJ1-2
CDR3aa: CASSDRGRPNYGYTF
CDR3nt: TGTGCCAGCAGTGACCGCGGGAGGCCTAACTATGGCTACACCTTC

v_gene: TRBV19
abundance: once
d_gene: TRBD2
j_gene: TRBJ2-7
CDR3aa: CASSTSSGGALEQYF
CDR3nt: TGTGCCAGTAGTACCTCCAGCGGGGGGGCCCTCGAGCAGTACTTC

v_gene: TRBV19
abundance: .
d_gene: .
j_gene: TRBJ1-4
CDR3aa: CASHRATNEKLFF
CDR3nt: TGTGCCAGCCACAGGGCGACTAATGAAAAACTGTTTTTT

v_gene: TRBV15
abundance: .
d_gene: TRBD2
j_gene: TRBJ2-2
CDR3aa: CATSREGTSGGVDTGELFF
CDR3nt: TGTGCCACCAGCAGAGAAGGGACTAGCGGGGGGGTTGACACCGGGGAGCTGTTTTTT

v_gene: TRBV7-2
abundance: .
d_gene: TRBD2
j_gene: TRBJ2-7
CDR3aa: CASSSPERGVHEQYF
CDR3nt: TGTGCCAGCAGCTCCCCAGAGCGGGGGGTTCACGAGCAGTACTTC

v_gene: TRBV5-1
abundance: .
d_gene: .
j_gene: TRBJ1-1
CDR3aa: CASSPGSRGLTEAFF
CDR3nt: TGCGCCAGCAGCCCAGGTTCAAGGGGCCTCACTGAAGCTTTCTTT

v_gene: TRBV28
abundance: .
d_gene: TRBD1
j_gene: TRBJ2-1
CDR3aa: CASSLFKTRDRVSNEQFF
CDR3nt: TGTGCCAGCAGTTTATTCAAAACCCGGGACAGGGTGAGCAATGAGCAGTTCTTC

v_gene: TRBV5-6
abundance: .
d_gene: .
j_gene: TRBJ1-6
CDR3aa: CASSLIGAGLNSPLHF
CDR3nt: TGTGCCAGCAGCTTGATAGGCGCAGGGTTGAATTCACCCCTCCACTTT

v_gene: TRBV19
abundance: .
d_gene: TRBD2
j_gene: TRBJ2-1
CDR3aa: CASSILSGGRSYNEQFF
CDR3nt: TGTGCCAGTAGTATTCTTAGCGGGGGGCGCTCCTACAATGAGCAGTTCTTC

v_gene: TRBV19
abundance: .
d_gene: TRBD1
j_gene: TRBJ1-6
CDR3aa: CASSRTGDYNSPLHF
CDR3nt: TGTGCCAGTAGCAGGACAGGGGACTATAATTCACCCCTCCACTTT

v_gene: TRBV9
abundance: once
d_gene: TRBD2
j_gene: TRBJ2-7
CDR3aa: CASSVGGGGAYEQYF
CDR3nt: TGTGCCAGCAGCGTAGGGGGCGGGGGGGCATACGAGCAGTACTTC

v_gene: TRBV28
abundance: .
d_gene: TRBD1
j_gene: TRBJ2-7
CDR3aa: CASRSFSGQGSEQYF
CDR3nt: TGTGCCAGCAGGTCTTTTTCCGGACAGGGTTCAGAGCAGTACTTC

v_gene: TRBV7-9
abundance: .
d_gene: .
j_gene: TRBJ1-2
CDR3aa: CASSLGNAVPRGYTF
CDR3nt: TGTGCCAGCAGCTTAGGTAACGCGGTCCCCCGGGGCTACACCTTC

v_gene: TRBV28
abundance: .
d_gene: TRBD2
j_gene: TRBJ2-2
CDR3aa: CASSPGLVAGELFF
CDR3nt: TGTGCCAGCAGTCCGGGACTAGTCGCCGGGGAGCTGTTTTTT

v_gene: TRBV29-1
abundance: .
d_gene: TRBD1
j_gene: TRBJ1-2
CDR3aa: CSVPPGQGAHGYTF
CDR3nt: TGCAGCGTTCCGCCGGGACAGGGGGCTCATGGCTACACCTTC

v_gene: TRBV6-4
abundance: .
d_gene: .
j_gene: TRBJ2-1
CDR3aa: CASSSDRYNEQFF
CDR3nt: TGTGCCAGCAGTTCCGACAGATACAATGAGCAGTTCTTC

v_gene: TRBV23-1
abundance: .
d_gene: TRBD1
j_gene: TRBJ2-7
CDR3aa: CASSQLPDRGATHEQYF
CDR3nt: TGCGCCAGCAGTCAATTACCGGACAGGGGGGCGACGCACGAGCAGTACTTC

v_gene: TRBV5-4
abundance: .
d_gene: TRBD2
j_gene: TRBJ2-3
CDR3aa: CASSLFASGASTDTQYF
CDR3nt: TGTGCCAGCAGCTTGTTTGCTAGCGGTGCTAGCACAGATACGCAGTATTTT

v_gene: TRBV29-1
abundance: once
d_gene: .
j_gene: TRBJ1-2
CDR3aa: CSVRGFSNYGYTF
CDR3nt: TGCAGCGTTCGAGGGTTTTCCAACTATGGCTACACCTTC

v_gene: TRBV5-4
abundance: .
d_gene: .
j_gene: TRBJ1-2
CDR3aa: CASSLEAGYGYTF
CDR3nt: TGTGCCAGCAGCCTTGAGGCGGGCTATGGCTACACCTTC

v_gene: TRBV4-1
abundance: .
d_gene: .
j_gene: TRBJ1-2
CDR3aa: CASSQPFTDLYGYTF
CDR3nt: TGCGCCAGCAGCCAACCTTTTACAGACCTTTATGGCTACACCTTC

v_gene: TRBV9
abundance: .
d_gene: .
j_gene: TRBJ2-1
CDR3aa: CASSVASSYNEQFF
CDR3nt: TGTGCCAGCAGCGTAGCGAGCTCCTACAATGAGCAGTTCTTC

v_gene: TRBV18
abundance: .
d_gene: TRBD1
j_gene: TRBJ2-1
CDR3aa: CASSSPGQGHGEQFF
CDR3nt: TGTGCCAGCTCATCGCCAGGACAGGGGCATGGTGAGCAGTTCTTC

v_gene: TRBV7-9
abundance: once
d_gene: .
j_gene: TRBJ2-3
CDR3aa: CASSYFTDTQYF
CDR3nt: TGTGCCAGCAGCTACTTTACAGATACGCAGTATTTT

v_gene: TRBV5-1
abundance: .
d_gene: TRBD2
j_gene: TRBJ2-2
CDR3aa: CASSSSGGTQTTGELFF
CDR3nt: TGCGCCAGCAGTTCTAGCGGGGGGACCCAAACTACCGGGGAGCTGTTTTTT

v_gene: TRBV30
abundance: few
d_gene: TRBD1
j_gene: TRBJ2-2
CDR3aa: CAWASKGAGTGELFF
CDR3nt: TGTGCCTGGGCGAGTAAGGGGGCGGGCACCGGGGAGCTGTTTTTT

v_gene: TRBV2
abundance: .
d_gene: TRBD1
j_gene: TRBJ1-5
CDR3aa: CASSAQTGVQPQHF
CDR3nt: TGTGCCAGCAGTGCCCAAACAGGGGTTCAGCCCCAGCATTTT

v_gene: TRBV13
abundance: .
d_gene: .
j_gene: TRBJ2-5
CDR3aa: CASSSQGIQETQYF
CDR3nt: TGTGCCAGCAGCTCACAGGGAATCCAAGAGACCCAGTACTTC

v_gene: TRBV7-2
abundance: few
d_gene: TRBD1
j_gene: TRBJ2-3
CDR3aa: CASSLIGQGAITDTQYF
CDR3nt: TGTGCCAGCAGCTTAATTGGACAGGGGGCAATAACAGATACGCAGTATTTT

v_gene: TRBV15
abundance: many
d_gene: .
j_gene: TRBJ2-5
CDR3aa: CATSRDRNSLTQYF
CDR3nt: TGTGCCACCAGCAGAGATCGAAACAGTTTGACCCAGTACTTC

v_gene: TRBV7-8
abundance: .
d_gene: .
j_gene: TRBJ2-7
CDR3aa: CASSLVVLRGEQYF
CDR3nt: TGTGCCAGCAGTTTAGTAGTCCTGAGGGGGGAGCAGTACTTC

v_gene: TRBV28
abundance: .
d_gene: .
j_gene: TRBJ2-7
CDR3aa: CASSLFGQLGFGQYF
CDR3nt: TGTGCCAGCAGTTTATTCGGACAGCTGGGGTTCGGGCAGTACTTC

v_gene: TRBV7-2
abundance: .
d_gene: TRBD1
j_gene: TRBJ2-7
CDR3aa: CASSLGRGRYEQYF
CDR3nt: TGTGCCAGCAGCTTAGGCAGGGGGCGGTACGAGCAGTACTTC

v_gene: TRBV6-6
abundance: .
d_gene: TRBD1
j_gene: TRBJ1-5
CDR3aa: CASRTPGQYHQPQHF
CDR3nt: TGTGCCAGCAGAACTCCGGGACAGTACCATCAGCCCCAGCATTTT